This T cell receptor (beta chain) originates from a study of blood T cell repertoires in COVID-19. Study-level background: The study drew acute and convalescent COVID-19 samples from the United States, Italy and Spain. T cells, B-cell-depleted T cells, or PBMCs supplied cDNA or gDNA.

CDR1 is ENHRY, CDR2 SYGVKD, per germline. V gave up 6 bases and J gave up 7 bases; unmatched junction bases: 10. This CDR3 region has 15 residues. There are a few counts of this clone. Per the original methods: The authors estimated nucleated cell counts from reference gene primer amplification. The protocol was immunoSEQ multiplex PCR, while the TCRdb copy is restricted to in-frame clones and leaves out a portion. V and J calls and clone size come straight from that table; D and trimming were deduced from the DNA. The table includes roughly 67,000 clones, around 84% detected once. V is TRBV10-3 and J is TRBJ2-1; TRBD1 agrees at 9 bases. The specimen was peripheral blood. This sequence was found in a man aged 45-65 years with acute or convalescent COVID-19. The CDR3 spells CAISRRDRVINEQFF. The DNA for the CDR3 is TGTGCCATCAGCCGCCGGGACAGGGTGATTAATGAGCAGTTCTTC.